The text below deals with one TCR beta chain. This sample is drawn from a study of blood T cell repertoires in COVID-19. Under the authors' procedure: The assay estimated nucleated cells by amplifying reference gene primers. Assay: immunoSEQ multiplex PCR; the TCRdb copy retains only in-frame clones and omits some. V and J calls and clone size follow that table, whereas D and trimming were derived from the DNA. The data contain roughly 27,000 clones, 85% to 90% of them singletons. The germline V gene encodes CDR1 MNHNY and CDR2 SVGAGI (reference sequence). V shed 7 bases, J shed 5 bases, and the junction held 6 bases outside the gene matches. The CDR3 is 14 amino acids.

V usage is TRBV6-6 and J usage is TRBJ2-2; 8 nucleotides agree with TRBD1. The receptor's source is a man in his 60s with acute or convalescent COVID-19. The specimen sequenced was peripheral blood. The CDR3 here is CASTHGTGTGELFF. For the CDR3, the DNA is TGTGCCAGCACTCACGGGACAGGTACCGGGGAGCTGTTTTTT.